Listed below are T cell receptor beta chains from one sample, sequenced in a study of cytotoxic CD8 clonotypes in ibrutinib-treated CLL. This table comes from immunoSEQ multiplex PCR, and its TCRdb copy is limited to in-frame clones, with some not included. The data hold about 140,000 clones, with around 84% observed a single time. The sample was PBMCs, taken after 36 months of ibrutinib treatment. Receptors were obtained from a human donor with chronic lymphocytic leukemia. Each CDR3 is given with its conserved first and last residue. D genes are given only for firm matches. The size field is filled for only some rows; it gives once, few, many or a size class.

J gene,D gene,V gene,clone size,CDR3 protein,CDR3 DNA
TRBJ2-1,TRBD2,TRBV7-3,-,CASSLEGLAGNEQFF,TGTGCCAGCAGCTTAGAGGGACTAGCGGGAAATGAGCAGTTCTTC
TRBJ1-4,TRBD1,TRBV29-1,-,CSVEDDRGGEKLFF,TGCAGCGTTGAAGATGACAGGGGTGGTGAAAAACTGTTTTTT
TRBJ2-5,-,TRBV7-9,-,CASNAGDGSRQETQYF,TGTGCCAGCAACGCAGGAGACGGGAGTCGGCAAGAGACCCAGTACTTC
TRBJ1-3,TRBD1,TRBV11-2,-,CASSLQQGARSGNTIYF,TGTGCCAGCAGCTTACAACAGGGGGCACGATCTGGAAACACCATATATTTT
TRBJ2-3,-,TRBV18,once,CASSTDIAGSTDTQYF,TGTGCCAGCTCCACCGACATTGCGGGGAGCACAGATACGCAGTATTTT
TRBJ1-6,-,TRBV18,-,CASSDPDSGNSPLHF,TGTGCCAGCTCAGACCCCGACAGTGGCAATTCACCCCTCCACTTT
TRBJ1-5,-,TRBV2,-,CASSDSNQPQHF,TGTGCCAGCAGTGATAGCAATCAGCCCCAGCATTTT
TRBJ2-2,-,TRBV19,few,CASIPGHLTGELFF,TGTGCCTCAATCCCGGGACACCTCACCGGGGAGCTGTTTTTT
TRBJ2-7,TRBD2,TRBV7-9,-,CASSLDPLQRGSSYEQYF,TGTGCCAGCAGCTTAGATCCCCTGCAGCGGGGGAGCTCCTACGAGCAGTACTTC
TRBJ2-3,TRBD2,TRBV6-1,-,CASSEVWTSGGQGTTQYF,TGTGCCAGCAGTGAAGTGTGGACTAGCGGGGGGCAGGGCACGACGCAGTATTTT
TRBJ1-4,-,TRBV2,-,CASNRQRATNEKLFF,TGTGCCAGCAATCGGCAGAGGGCAACTAATGAAAAACTGTTTTTT
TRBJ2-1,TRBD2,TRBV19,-,CASSILAAYNEQFF,TGTGCCAGTAGTATTCTAGCGGCTTACAATGAGCAGTTCTTC
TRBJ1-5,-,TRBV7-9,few,CASAPGTRNQPQHF,TGTGCCAGCGCTCCCGGGACCCGCAATCAGCCCCAGCATTTT
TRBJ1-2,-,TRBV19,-,CASSRRFYGYTF,TGTGCCAGTAGTAGGAGATTCTATGGCTACACCTTC
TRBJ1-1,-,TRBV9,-,CASSETTFMGTEAFF,TGTGCCAGCAGCGAGACCACATTCATGGGCACTGAAGCTTTCTTT
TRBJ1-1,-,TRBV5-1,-,CASSPVRVATEAFF,TGCGCCAGCAGTCCGGTGAGGGTGGCGACTGAAGCTTTCTTT
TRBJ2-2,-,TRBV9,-,CASSVGGINTGELFF,TGTGCCAGCAGCGTAGGAGGGATTAACACCGGGGAGCTGTTTTTT
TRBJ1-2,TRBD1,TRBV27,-,CASSRDRVGGYTF,TGTGCCAGCAGCCGGGACAGGGTCGGTGGCTACACCTTC
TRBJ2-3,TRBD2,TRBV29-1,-,CSAGLAGPSDTQYF,TGCAGCGCCGGACTAGCGGGGCCATCCGATACGCAGTATTTT
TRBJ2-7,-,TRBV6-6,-,CASSPGNYEQYF,TGTGCCAGCAGTCCGGGAAACTACGAGCAGTACTTC
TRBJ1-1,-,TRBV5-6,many,CASSFGREAFF,TGTGCCAGCAGCTTTGGCAGGGAAGCTTTCTTT
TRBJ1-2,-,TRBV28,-,CASSSHYQGYGYTF,TGTGCCAGCAGTTCTCACTATCAGGGGTACGGCTACACCTTC
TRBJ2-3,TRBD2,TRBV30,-,CAWSVRSGSVLADTQYF,TGTGCCTGGAGTGTACGTAGCGGGAGCGTGTTAGCAGATACGCAGTATTTT
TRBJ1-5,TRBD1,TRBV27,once,CASSLAYRGRGQPQHF,TGTGCCAGCAGTTTAGCATACAGGGGGCGAGGGCAGCCCCAGCATTTT
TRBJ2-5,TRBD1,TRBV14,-,CASSPLGQGAGETQYF,TGTGCCAGCAGCCCGCTTGGACAGGGGGCTGGAGAGACCCAGTACTTC
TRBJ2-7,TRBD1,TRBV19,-,CASSIGVGTGAYEQYF,TGTGCCAGTAGTATCGGCGTTGGGACAGGGGCCTACGAGCAGTACTTC
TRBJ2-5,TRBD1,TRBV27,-,CASSLRGQGVRSQETQYF,TGTGCCAGCAGTTTAAGGGGACAGGGGGTTCGATCCCAAGAGACCCAGTACTTC
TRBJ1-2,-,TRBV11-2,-,CASSPEVSVVRNYGYTF,TGTGCCAGCAGCCCCGAGGTCTCTGTGGTTCGTAACTATGGCTACACCTTC
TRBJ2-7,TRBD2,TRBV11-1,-,CASSPGLGAYEQYF,TGTGCCAGCAGCCCAGGACTAGGCGCCTACGAGCAGTACTTC
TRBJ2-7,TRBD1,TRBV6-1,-,CASRQIADRAPEQYF,TGTGCCAGCAGACAAATCGCCGACAGGGCCCCCGAGCAGTACTTC
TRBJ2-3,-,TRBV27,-,CASSPGSRPDTQYF,TGTGCCAGCAGTCCAGGGAGCCGGCCAGATACGCAGTATTTT
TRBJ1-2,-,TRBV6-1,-,CASSVDTPGSYGYTF,TGTGCCAGCAGTGTAGACACTCCGGGATCCTATGGCTACACCTTC
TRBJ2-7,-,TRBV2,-,CANSTVPSYEQYF,TGTGCCAACTCGACAGTCCCTAGCTACGAGCAGTACTTC
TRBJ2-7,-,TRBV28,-,CASSSIGHIYEQYF,TGTGCCAGCAGTTCCATAGGACATATCTACGAGCAGTACTTC
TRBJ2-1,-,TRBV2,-,CASSVGDNEQFF,TGTGCCAGCAGTGTCGGCGATAATGAGCAGTTCTTC
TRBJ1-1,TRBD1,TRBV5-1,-,CASSSGTANTEAFF,TGCGCCAGCAGCTCCGGGACAGCCAACACTGAAGCTTTCTTT
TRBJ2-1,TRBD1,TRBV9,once,CASSVLQGALSSYNEQFF,TGTGCCAGCAGCGTACTCCAGGGGGCCCTTAGCTCCTACAATGAGCAGTTCTTC
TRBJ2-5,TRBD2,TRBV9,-,CASSVGGLAEQETQYF,TGTGCCAGCAGCGTAGGGGGACTAGCGGAACAAGAGACCCAGTACTTC
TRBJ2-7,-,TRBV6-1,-,CASRGWQATYEQYF,TGTGCCAGCAGGGGTTGGCAGGCAACCTACGAGCAGTACTTC
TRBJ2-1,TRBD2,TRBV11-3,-,CASSPRTSGSSHEQFF,TGTGCCAGCAGCCCTCGGACTAGCGGGAGTAGCCATGAGCAGTTCTTC
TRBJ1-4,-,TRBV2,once,CASSGRTPAWEKLFF,TGTGCCAGCAGTGGGAGGACACCCGCATGGGAAAAACTGTTTTTT
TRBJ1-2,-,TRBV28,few,CASSKDSYYGYTF,TGTGCCAGCAGCAAAGACAGCTACTATGGCTACACCTTC
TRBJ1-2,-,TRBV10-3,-,CAIAADSLNYGYTF,TGTGCCATCGCGGCGGACAGTCTTAACTATGGCTACACCTTC
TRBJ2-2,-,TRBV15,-,CATSRDLGNTGELFF,TGTGCCACCAGCAGAGACCTCGGGAACACCGGGGAGCTGTTTTTT
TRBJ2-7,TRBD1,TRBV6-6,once,CASRAGQGPYEQYF,TGTGCCAGCAGAGCCGGACAGGGTCCCTACGAGCAGTACTTC
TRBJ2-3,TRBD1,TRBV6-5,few,CASRDRSTDTQYF,TGTGCCAGCAGGGACAGGAGCACAGATACGCAGTATTTT
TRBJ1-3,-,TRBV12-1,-,CASSFDLENSGNTIYF,TGTGCCAGCAGCTTTGATTTGGAAAATTCTGGAAACACCATATATTTT
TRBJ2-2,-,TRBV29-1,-,CSVERVAGELFF,TGCAGCGTTGAGAGAGTGGCCGGGGAGCTGTTTTTT
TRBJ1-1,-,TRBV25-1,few,CASSSFRQHTEAFF,TGTGCCAGCAGTTCCTTTCGGCAGCACACTGAAGCTTTCTTT